This is a list of T cell receptor beta chains from one sample in a study of Ad26.COV2.S vaccination and SARS-CoV-2 variants. Method: immunoSEQ multiplex PCR; TCRdb's copy keeps in-frame clones and lacks some. This table has around 340,000 clones, 70% to 90% appearing once. The sequencing used peripheral blood, collected in a trial of Ad26.COV2.S vaccine versus placebo. Receptors were obtained from a person aged 18-60 years who received the Ad26.COV2.S COVID-19 vaccine or a placebo. The CDR3 runs from the conserved cysteine through the conserved F or W. Fields, in order: J gene, V gene, D gene, clone size, CDR3 protein, CDR3 DNA. D genes are given only for firm matches. A row's size may be missing; if present it is once, few, many or a size class.

TRBJ2-5	TRBV7-9	.	once	CASSPTYPGETQYF	TGTGCCAGCAGCCCAACCTACCCAGGGGAGACCCAGTACTTC
TRBJ1-1	TRBV10-3	TRBD1	.	CAISESGQGNTEAFF	TGTGCCATCAGTGAGTCTGGACAGGGGAACACTGAAGCTTTCTTT
TRBJ1-1	TRBV6-5	.	.	CASLEVREAFF	TGTGCCAGCCTTGAGGTCCGAGAAGCTTTCTTT
TRBJ1-2	TRBV2	TRBD1	.	CASSAAQGAKYGYTF	TGTGCCAGCAGTGCCGCCCAGGGGGCCAAGTATGGCTACACCTTC
TRBJ1-5	TRBV27	TRBD1	.	CASSRQGRDQPQHF	TGTGCCAGCAGTAGACAGGGGCGTGACCAGCCCCAGCATTTT
TRBJ2-4	TRBV29-1	TRBD2	once	CSGNLAGAKNIQYF	TGCAGCGGAAACCTAGCGGGAGCCAAAAACATTCAGTACTTC
TRBJ1-2	TRBV4-1	.	.	CASSQLGVNYGYTF	TGCGCCAGCAGCCAATTAGGGGTTAACTATGGCTACACCTTC
TRBJ2-7	TRBV5-1	TRBD1	.	CASSVERGLHPYEQYF	TGCGCCAGCAGCGTGGAAAGGGGGCTCCATCCCTACGAGCAGTACTTC
TRBJ1-4	TRBV19	TRBD1	.	CASRPTGGNEKLFF	TGTGCCAGTAGACCGACAGGGGGGAATGAAAAACTGTTTTTT
TRBJ1-3	TRBV7-2	.	.	CASSLAGEISGNTIYF	TGTGCCAGCAGCTTAGCTGGAGAGATCTCTGGAAACACCATATATTTT
TRBJ2-7	TRBV9	.	.	CASSTSGTSGHEQYF	TGTGCCAGCAGCACATCCGGGACAAGCGGCCACGAGCAGTACTTC
TRBJ2-1	TRBV5-4	TRBD2	.	CASSKPGTSGIYNEQFF	TGTGCCAGCAGCAAGCCCGGGACTAGCGGGATCTACAATGAGCAGTTCTTC
TRBJ2-1	TRBV3-1/TRBV3-2	.	.	CASSQDRREISDEQFF	TGTGCCAGCAGCCAAGATCGTCGGGAGATATCAGATGAGCAGTTCTTC
TRBJ2-3	TRBV13	TRBD2	.	CASSSPGLAGTDTQYF	TGTGCCAGCAGCTCTCCGGGACTAGCGGGGACAGATACGCAGTATTTT
TRBJ2-5	TRBV18	.	few	CASSRPTADKATQYF	TGTGCCAGCTCACGGCCTACAGCGGATAAGGCAACCCAGTACTTC
TRBJ2-7	TRBV7-9	TRBD1	.	CASSLDLGRGQREQYF	TGTGCCAGCAGCTTAGATCTAGGCAGGGGGCAACGTGAGCAGTACTTC
TRBJ2-2	TRBV5-1	TRBD1	.	CASSNRGSNTGELFF	TGCGCCAGCAGCAACAGGGGTTCGAACACCGGGGAGCTGTTTTTT
TRBJ2-7	TRBV18	.	.	CASSPSPETYEQYF	TGTGCCAGCTCACCAAGTCCGGAAACCTACGAGCAGTACTTC
TRBJ2-7	TRBV13	TRBD1	.	CASSIWGQGFEQYF	TGTGCCAGCAGTATATGGGGACAGGGGTTCGAGCAGTACTTC
TRBJ1-3	TRBV28	.	.	CASSFQGGSGNTIYF	TGTGCCAGCAGTTTTCAAGGGGGCTCTGGAAACACCATATATTTT
TRBJ2-7	TRBV6-2/TRBV6-3	.	once	CASSPSGETYEQYF	TGTGCCAGCAGCCCCTCGGGGGAAACCTACGAGCAGTACTTC
TRBJ2-7	TRBV7-9	TRBD2	.	CASRLTSGGRGTEQYF	TGTGCCAGCAGGTTGACTAGCGGGGGGCGTGGGACCGAGCAGTACTTC
TRBJ2-1	TRBV6-2/TRBV6-3	.	.	CASSFYRNEQFF	TGTGCCAGCAGTTTCTACAGGAATGAGCAGTTCTTC
TRBJ1-6	TRBV24-1	.	.	CATSDPTPNSPLHF	TGTGCCACCAGTGACCCTACGCCCAATTCACCCCTCCACTTT
TRBJ1-2	TRBV9	TRBD1	.	CASSGTGRLYGYTF	TGTGCCAGCAGCGGGACAGGGAGGTTATATGGCTACACCTTC
TRBJ2-7	TRBV28	.	.	CASITDSDEQYF	TGTGCCAGCATCACGGACAGTGACGAGCAGTACTTC
TRBJ1-6	TRBV28	TRBD1	few	CASTTPGQGAISLHF	TGTGCCAGCACGACACCGGGACAGGGGGCGATTTCCCTCCACTTT
TRBJ1-2	TRBV28	.	.	CASSEGRNYYGYTF	TGTGCCAGCAGTGAGGGCAGAAACTACTATGGCTACACCTTC
TRBJ1-6	TRBV18	.	few	CASSPSTSPNSPLHF	TGTGCCAGCTCACCATCGACATCTCCTAATTCACCCCTCCACTTT
TRBJ2-1	TRBV4-3	.	.	CASSQEWGVYNEQFF	TGCGCCAGCAGCCAAGAATGGGGGGTCTACAATGAGCAGTTCTTC
TRBJ1-4	TRBV4-1	.	.	CASSREGRLNEKLFF	TGCGCCAGCAGCCGGGAGGGACGGCTCAATGAAAAACTGTTTTTT
TRBJ2-1	TRBV24-1	TRBD1	.	CATRDRTYNEQFF	TGTGCCACCCGGGACAGGACTTACAATGAGCAGTTCTTC
TRBJ2-1	TRBV5-4	TRBD2	.	CASSLALAGGDEQFF	TGTGCCAGCAGCTTGGCACTAGCGGGAGGGGATGAGCAGTTCTTC
TRBJ2-3	TRBV19	.	.	CASSIVPGRRADTQYF	TGTGCCAGTAGTATAGTTCCAGGGAGGAGGGCAGATACGCAGTATTTT
TRBJ2-7	TRBV7-9	.	.	CASSPSGTIYEQYF	TGTGCCAGCAGCCCATCCGGGACAATTTACGAGCAGTACTTC
TRBJ2-3	TRBV6-2/TRBV6-3	TRBD2	.	CASSYSVTSESTDTQYF	TGTGCCAGCAGTTACTCAGTTACTAGCGAGAGCACAGATACGCAGTATTTT
TRBJ1-5	TRBV3-1/TRBV3-2	.	.	CASSQVVRGQPQHF	TGTGCCAGCAGCCAAGTAGTAAGGGGCCAGCCCCAGCATTTT
TRBJ1-2	TRBV20-1	.	.	CSAGENYGYTF	TGCAGTGCGGGGGAAAACTATGGCTACACCTTC
TRBJ2-7	TRBV10-3	TRBD2	few	CAIRLAGEVYEQYF	TGTGCCATCAGGTTAGCGGGAGAGGTCTACGAGCAGTACTTC